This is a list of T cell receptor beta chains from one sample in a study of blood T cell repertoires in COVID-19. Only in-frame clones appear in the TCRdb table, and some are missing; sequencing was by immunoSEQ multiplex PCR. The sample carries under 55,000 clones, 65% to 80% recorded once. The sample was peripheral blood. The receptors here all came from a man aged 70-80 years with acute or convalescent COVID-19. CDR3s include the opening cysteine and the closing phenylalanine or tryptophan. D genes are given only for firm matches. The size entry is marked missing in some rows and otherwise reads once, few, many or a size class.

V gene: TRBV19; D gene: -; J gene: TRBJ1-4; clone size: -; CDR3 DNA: TGTGCCAGTATGGCGGGGCGGGACAATGAAAAACTGTTTTTT; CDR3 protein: CASMAGRDNEKLFF
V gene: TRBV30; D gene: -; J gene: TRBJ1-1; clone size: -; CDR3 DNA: TGTGCCCAGAAGAAGGGGGGGGGCACTGAAGCTTTCTTT; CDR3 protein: CAQKKGGGTEAFF
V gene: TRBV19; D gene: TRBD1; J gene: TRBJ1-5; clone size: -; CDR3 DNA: TGTGCCAGCCTTTCGACAGGGCAAGGCCAGCCCCAGCATTTT; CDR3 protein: CASLSTGQGQPQHF
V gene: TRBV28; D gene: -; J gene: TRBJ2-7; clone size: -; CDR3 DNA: TGTGCCAGCAGCCTTGCTAACGCAGGCCCCCCCGAGCAGTACTTC; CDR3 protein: CASSLANAGPPEQYF
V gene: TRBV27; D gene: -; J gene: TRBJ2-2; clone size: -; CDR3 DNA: TGTGCCAGCAGCCGCAACGGGGTAGTTGCCGGGGAGCTGTTTTTT; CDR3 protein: CASSRNGVVAGELFF
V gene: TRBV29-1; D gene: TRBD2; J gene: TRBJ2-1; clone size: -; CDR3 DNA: TGCAGCGTTGACCCGCTAGCGGGAGTATCCCCTGAGCAGTTCTTC; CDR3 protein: CSVDPLAGVSPEQFF
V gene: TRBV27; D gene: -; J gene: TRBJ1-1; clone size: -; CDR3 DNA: TGTGCCAGCAGTTTACAGTCAGGGATGGGAACTGAAGCTTTCTTT; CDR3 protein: CASSLQSGMGTEAFF
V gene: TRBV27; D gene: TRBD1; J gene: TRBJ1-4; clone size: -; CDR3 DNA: TGTGCCAGCAGTTTAGGACAGGATAATGAAAAACTGTTTTTT; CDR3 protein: CASSLGQDNEKLFF
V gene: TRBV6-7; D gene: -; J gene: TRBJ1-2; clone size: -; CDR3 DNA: TGTGCCAGCTCCCTGGGCCAGCACTATGGCTACACCTTC; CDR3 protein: CASSLGQHYGYTF
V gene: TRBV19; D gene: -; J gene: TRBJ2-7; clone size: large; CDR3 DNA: TGTGCCAGTAGTGCGACAGTGTCCTACGAGCAGTACTTC; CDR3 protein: CASSATVSYEQYF
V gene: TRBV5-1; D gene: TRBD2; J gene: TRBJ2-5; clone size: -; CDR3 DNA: TGCGCCAGCAGCTTCGCAGGACTAGCACAAGAGACCCAGTACTTC; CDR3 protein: CASSFAGLAQETQYF
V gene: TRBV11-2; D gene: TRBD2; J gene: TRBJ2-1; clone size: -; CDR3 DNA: TGTGCCAGCAGCCCTAGCGCGGGAGGTTATGAGCAGTTCTTC; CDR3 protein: CASSPSAGGYEQFF
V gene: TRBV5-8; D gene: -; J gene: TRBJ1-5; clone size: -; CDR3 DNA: TGTGCCAGCAGCTTGGGAGGTGTGAGCAATCAGCCCCAGCATTTT; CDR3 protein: CASSLGGVSNQPQHF
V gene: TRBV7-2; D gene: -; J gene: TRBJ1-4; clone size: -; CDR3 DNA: TGTGCCAGCAGCTTCGAGTCAACTAATGAAAAACTGTTTTTT; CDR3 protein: CASSFESTNEKLFF
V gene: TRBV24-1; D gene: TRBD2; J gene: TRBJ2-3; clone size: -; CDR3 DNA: TGTGCCACCAGTGATTTGTTCCTAGCGGAAAGCACAGATACGCAGTATTTT; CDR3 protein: CATSDLFLAESTDTQYF
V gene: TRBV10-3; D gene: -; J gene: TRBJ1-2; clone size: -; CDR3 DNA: TGTGCCATCAGTGAGTCTGGGCAGGGTGGCCTTGGCTACACCTTC; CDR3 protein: CAISESGQGGLGYTF
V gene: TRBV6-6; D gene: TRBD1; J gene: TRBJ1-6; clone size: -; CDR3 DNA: TGTGCCAGCAGTTACCGACAGGGGGAATCACCCCTCCACTTT; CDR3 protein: CASSYRQGESPLHF
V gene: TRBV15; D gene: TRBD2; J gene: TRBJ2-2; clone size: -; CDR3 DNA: TGTGCCACCAGCAGAGAGGAGCTAGCGGACACCGGGGAGCTGTTTTTT; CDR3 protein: CATSREELADTGELFF
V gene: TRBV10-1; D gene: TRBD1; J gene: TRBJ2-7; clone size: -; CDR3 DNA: TGCGCCAGCAGTGACCAAAGCCGGGACAGTAACGAGCAGTACTTC; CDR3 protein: CASSDQSRDSNEQYF
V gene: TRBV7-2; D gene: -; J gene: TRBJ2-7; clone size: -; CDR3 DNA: TGTGCCAGCGGGACCGGGACATCTAGATACGAGCAGTACTTC; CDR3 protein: CASGTGTSRYEQYF
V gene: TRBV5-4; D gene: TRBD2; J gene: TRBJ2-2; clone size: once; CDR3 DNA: TGTGCCAGCAGCCAATACGGAGCGGGGGCCGACACCGGGGAGCTGTTTTTT; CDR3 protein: CASSQYGAGADTGELFF
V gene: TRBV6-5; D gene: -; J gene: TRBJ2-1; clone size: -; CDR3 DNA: TGTGCCAGCAGTTATTTCGGGGACAATGAGCAGTTCTTC; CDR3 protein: CASSYFGDNEQFF
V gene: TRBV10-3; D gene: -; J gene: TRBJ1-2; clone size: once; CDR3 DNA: TGTGCCATCGGGGGAAAATCGGGACAAAAAAGGGATGGCTACACCTTC; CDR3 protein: CAIGGKSGQKRDGYTF
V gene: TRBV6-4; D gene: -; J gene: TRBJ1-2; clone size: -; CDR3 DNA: TGTGCCAGCAGTGACTCGAGTACCCACTTTGGGGGACTCTATGGCTACACCTTC; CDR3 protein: CASSDSSTHFGGLYGYTF
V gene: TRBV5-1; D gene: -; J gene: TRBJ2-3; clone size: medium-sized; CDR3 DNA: TGCGCCAGCAGCTCCTTAGGGGGGGGCGAGGGAGATACGCAGTATTTT; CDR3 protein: CASSSLGGGEGDTQYF
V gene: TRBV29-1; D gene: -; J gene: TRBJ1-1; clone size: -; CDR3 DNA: TGCAGTGTTGAGTCCGGACAAACGAACACTGAAGCTTTCTTT; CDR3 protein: CSVESGQTNTEAFF
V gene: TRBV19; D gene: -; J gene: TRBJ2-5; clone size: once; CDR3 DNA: TGTGCCAGTGAACAGGGCGCGGGAGAGACCCAGTACTTC; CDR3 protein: CASEQGAGETQYF
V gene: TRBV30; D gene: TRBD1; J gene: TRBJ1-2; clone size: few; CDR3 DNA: TGTGCCTGGACCTTATTCGACAGGGGCTATGGCTACACCTTC; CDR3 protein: CAWTLFDRGYGYTF
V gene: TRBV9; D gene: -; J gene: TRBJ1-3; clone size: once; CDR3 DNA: TGTGCCAGCAGCCAAACAGGCGTAGCGGAAAACACCATATATTTT; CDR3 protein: CASSQTGVAENTIYF
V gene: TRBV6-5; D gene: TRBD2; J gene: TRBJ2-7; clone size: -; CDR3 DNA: TGTGCCAGCAGCTTAGCGGGGGATGCCGAGCAGTACTTC; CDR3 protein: CASSLAGDAEQYF
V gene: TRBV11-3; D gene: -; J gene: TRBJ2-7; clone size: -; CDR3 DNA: TGTGCCAGCAGCTTAGCGGGGGACTCCTACGAGCAGTACTTC; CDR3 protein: CASSLAGDSYEQYF
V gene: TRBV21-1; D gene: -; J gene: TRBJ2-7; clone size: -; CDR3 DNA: TGTGCCAGCAGCAAATACCCGGGACTAGCGGGAGTTAGGTCCCACGAGCAGTACTTC; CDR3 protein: CASSKYPGLAGVRSHEQYF
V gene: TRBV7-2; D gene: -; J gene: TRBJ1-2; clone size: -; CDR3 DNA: TGTGCCAGCAGCTTGGGGGGCGGGGGCGCCCACGACTATGGCTACACCTTC; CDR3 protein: CASSLGGGGAHDYGYTF
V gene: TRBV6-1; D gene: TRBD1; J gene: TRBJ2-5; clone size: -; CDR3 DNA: TGTGCCAGCAGTGAAGCTCCGGGACAGGGAGAGACCCAGTACTTC; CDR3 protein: CASSEAPGQGETQYF
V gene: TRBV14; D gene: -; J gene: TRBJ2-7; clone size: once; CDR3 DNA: TGTGCCAGCAGCCAGGGGGGGGGCCGGTACGAGCAGTACTTC; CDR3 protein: CASSQGGGRYEQYF
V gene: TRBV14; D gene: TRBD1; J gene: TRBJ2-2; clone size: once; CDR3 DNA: TGTGCCAGCAGCCCAGTCGGGACAGGGAAGAACACCGGGGAGCTGTTTTTT; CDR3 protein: CASSPVGTGKNTGELFF
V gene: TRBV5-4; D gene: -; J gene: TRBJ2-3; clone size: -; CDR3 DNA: TGTGCCAGCAGTCCTCTCAGCGGGGATACGCAGTATTTT; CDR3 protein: CASSPLSGDTQYF
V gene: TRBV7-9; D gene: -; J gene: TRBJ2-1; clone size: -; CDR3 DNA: TGTGCCAGCAGCTACCAGGGTTTTGGGCAGTTCTTC; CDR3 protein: CASSYQGFGQFF
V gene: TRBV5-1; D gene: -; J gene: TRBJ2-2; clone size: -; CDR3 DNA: TGCGCCAGCAGCCGACGCGGGGGCGCGAACACCGGGGAGCTGTTTTTT; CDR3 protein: CASSRRGGANTGELFF
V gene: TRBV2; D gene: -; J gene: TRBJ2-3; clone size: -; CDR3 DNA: TGTGCCAGCAGTAACACCGGGACTAGCACAGATACGCAGTATTTT; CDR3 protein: CASSNTGTSTDTQYF
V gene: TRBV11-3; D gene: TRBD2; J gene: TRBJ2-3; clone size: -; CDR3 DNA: TGTGCCAGCAGCCCTGTCTTCCGAGTGGGACTAGGGACAGATACGCAGTATTTT; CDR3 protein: CASSPVFRVGLGTDTQYF
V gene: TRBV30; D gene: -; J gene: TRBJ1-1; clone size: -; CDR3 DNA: TGTGCCTTCTCTCGGGGTCCGAACACTGAAGCTTTCTTT; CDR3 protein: CAFSRGPNTEAFF
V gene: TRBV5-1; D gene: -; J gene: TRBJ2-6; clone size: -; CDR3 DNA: TGCGCCAGCAGCCCGCCCGGCTCTGGGGCCAACGTCCTGACTTTC; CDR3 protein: CASSPPGSGANVLTF
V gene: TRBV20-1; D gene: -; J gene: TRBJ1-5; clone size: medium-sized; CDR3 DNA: TGCAGTGCTAGTGACCCGGGCAGGGGTGAGAGTCAGCCCCAGCATTTT; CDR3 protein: CSASDPGRGESQPQHF
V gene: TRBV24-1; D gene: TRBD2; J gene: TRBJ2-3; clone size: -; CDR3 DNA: TGTGCCACCAGTGACCCGCGGGGGGGCACAGATACGCAGTATTTT; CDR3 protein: CATSDPRGGTDTQYF
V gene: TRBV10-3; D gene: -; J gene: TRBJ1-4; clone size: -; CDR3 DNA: TGTGCCTCGAGGGAGGGCACAACTAATGAAAAACTGTTTTTT; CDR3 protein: CASREGTTNEKLFF
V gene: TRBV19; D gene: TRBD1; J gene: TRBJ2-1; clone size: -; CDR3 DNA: TGTGCCAGTAGTATAGTCTCGGGACAGCAAAATGAGCAGTTCTTC; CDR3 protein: CASSIVSGQQNEQFF
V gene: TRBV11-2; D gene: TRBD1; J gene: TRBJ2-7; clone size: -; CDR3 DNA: TGTGCCAGCAGCCCGGACAGGGGGTACGAGCAGTACTTC; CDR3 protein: CASSPDRGYEQYF
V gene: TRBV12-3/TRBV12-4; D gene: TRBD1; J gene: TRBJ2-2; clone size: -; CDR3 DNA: TGTGCCAGCAGAAGACAGGGCTCGGGGGAGCTGTTTTTT; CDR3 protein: CASRRQGSGELFF
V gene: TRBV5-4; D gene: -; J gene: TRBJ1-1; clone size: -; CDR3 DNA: TGTGCCAGCAGTTCTAACACTGAAGCTTTCTTT; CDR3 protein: CASSSNTEAFF
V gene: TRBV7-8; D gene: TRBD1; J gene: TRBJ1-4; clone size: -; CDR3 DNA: TGTGCCAGCAGCTTAGGAAGGGGGCTCGGTGAAAAACTGTTTTTT; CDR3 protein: CASSLGRGLGEKLFF
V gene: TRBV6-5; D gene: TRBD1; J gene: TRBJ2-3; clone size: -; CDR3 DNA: TGTGCCAGCAGTAACCAGGGGGCTCCCGATACGCAGTATTTT; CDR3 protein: CASSNQGAPDTQYF